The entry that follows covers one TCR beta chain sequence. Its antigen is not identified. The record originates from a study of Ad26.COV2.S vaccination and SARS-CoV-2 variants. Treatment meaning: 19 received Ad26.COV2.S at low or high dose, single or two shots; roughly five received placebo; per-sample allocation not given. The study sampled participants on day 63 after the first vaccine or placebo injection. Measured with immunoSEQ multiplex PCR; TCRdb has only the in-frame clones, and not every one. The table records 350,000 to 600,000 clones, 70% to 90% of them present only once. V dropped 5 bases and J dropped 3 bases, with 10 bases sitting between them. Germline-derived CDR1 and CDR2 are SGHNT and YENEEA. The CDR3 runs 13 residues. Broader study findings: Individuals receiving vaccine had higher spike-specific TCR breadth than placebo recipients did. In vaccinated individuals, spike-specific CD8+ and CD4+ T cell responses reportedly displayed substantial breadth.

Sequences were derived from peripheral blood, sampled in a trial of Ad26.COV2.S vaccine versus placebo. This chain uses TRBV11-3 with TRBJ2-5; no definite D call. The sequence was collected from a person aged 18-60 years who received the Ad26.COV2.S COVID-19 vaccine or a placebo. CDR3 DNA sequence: TGTGCCAGCAGCAATCCACCCGAAGAGACCCAGTACTTC. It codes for CASSNPPEETQYF.